These 26 T cell receptor beta chains originate from one sample sequenced in a study of OX40 agonist ivuxolimab in advanced cancers. Clones were read by immunoSEQ multiplex PCR, and TCRdb kept only the in-frame ones, dropping some. The sample holds approximately 68,000 clones, around nine tenths seen once. Sequencing was performed on CD4+ or CD8+ T cells sorted from blood, taken in a trial of the OX40 agonist ivuxolimab. Receptors originate from an adult with an advanced solid tumor such as melanoma, head and neck, liver or kidney cancer.

The chain has TRBV27 and TRBJ1-1, with no clear D. With 8 bases removed from V and 9 bases from J, the gap between germline ends came to 13 bases. The CDR3 totals 11 residues. Germline CDR1 MNHEY, CDR2 SMNVEV (reference sequence). The CDR3 coding sequence is TGTGCCAGCTGGAACCTTAGGCAAGCTTTCTTT. This codes for CASWNLRQAFF.

The rearrangement uses TRBV5-4 and TRBJ1-2, with D maybe TRBD1 (5 bases). In germline, CDR1 is SGHNT, CDR2 YYREEE (reference sequence). V lost 3 bases, J lost 6 bases, and 15 bases lay in between. The CDR3 covers 14 residues. As DNA, the CDR3 is TGTGCCAGCAGCTGGGATCCAGGGAAGGATGGCTACACCTTC. It specifies CASSWDPGKDGYTF.

V is TRBV2 and J is TRBJ1-3; D unresolved. With 4 bases removed from V and 0 bases from J, the gap between germline ends came to 7 bases. Per germline, CDR1 SNHLY and CDR2 FYNNEI. The CDR3 sequence is 14 residues long. The CDR3, as DNA: TGTGCCAGCAGTGCCCCAGGCTCTGGAAACACCATATATTTT. Amino acid sequence: CASSAPGSGNTIYF.

The rearrangement joins TRBV2 to TRBJ1-1; D not resolved. The CDR3 contains 13 residues. V was shortened by 6 bases and J by 4 bases, with 12 bases between the two germline ends. Germline V gene lookup returns CDR1 SNHLY and CDR2 FYNNEI. The chain's CDR3 is CASRPLPSTEAFF. The CDR3 DNA sequence: TGTGCCAGCAGACCGCTCCCGAGCACTGAAGCTTTCTTT.

The chain is built from TRBV5-6 and TRBJ1-5; maybe TRBD1 (5 bases). CDR1 and CDR2 from the germline V gene are SGHDT and YYEEEE. This CDR3 contains 14 residues. V was shortened by 4 bases and J by 4 bases, with 12 bases between the two germline ends. Here the CDR3 DNA reads TGTGCCAGCAGCATCGGGACCGCAAATCAGCCCCAGCATTTT. This translates into CASSIGTANQPQHF.

The chain employs TRBV21-1 and TRBJ1-5. TRBV21-1 is reported as a pseudogene. There are 18 residues in the CDR3. The CDR3 sequence is CASSKSGPGSSPNQPQHF. CDR3 nucleotide sequence: TGTGCCAGCAGCAAATCAGGGCCGGGAAGCAGCCCGAATCAGCCCCAGCATTTT.

Comments on this clone: The junction shows a germline mismatch at one end, possibly a read error. The CDR3 bases are TGTGCTAGCAGCTCAAAAATGCCACAGGGAAACTATGGCTACACCTTC. Protein product: CASSSKMPQGNYGYTF. This chain joins TRBV7-7 and TRBJ1-2; TRBD1 might be the D (6 bases). The CDR3 sequence is 16 residues long. Germline CDR1 is SSHAT and CDR2 is FNYEAQ (reference sequence).

This rearrangement joins TRBV7-9 to TRBJ2-7; D may match TRBD1 or TRBD2 (5 bases each). The CDR3 contains 15 residues. The V end lost 5 bases, the J end lost 2 bases, and 16 bases lay between the germline ends. Germline CDR1 and CDR2: SEHNR and FQNEAQ (reference sequence). The DNA of the CDR3 is TGTGCCAGCAGCCCCGAGGGACCGTTAGCCTACGAGCAGTACTTC. Amino acids: CASSPEGPLAYEQYF.

CDR3 amino acids: CSVEQGVNQPQHF. CDR3 sequence (DNA): TGCAGCGTTGAACAGGGTGTAAATCAGCCCCAGCATTTT. The chain links TRBV29-1 to TRBJ1-5; possible D gene TRBD1, 5 bases. Trimming took off 2 bases at V and 4 bases at J, with 9 bases between the two ends. The CDR3 length is 13 residues. Germline V lookup: CDR1 SQVTM, CDR2 ANQGSEA.

V and J are TRBV6-6 and TRBJ1-1; D is undetermined. The V gene lost 2 bases and the J gene lost 0 bases, with 4 bases spanning the gap. The germline gives CDR1 MNHNY, CDR2 SVGAGI (reference sequence). The CDR3 has 13 residues. The CDR3 is CASSYRMNTEAFF. CDR3 coding DNA: TGTGCCAGCAGTTACCGCATGAACACTGAAGCTTTCTTT.

This clone qualifies as medium-sized. V and J are TRBV7-8 and TRBJ2-6; no clear D gene. The CDR3 runs to 15 residues. V lost 2 bases, J lost 2 bases, and 7 bases lay in between. CDR1 and CDR2 (germline): SGHVS, FQNEAQ. CDR3 sequence reads: CASSLRGTGANVLTF. The CDR3 nucleotides are TGTGCCAGCAGCTTACGTGGAACTGGGGCCAACGTCCTGACTTTC.

The chain is built from TRBV11-3 and TRBJ2-3; 9 bases fit TRBD2. V trimming: 6 bases; J trimming: 2 bases; junction bases outside the gene matches: 6. The germline CDR1 and CDR2 sequences are SGHNT and YENEEA. This CDR3 region has 15 residues. The CDR3 DNA is TGTGCCAGCAGTAAGACTAGCGGACCCACAGATACGCAGTATTTT. This codes for CASSKTSGPTDTQYF.

A single count supports this clone. The chain has TRBV6-5 and TRBJ2-7; no clear D gene. CDR3 size: 15 residues. Trimming left V 0 bases short and J 0 bases short, with 9 bases between. Germline CDR1 MNHEY, CDR2 SVGAGI. The CDR3 spells CASSYSTASSYEQYF. In DNA form, the CDR3 reads TGTGCCAGCAGTTACTCTACGGCCAGCTCCTACGAGCAGTACTTC.

This chain links TRBV25-1 with TRBJ2-7, with D perhaps matching TRBD1 or TRBD2 (5 bases each). Trimming took 7 bases from V and 2 from J, leaving 12 bases between them. CDR1 is MGHDK and CDR2 is SYGVNS in the germline V gene. CDR3 length equals 13 residues. Written as DNA, the CDR3 is TGTGCCAGCATGAGGGGCGGAGCCTACGAGCAGTACTTC. It is translated as CASMRGGAYEQYF.

The genes are TRBV5-4 and TRBJ2-7; the D call may be TRBD1 or TRBD2 (5 bases each). The length of the CDR3 is 13 residues. Germline CDR1 and CDR2: SGHNT and YYREEE (reference sequence). The V and J ends lost 4 bases and 1 base respectively, with 9 bases between them. The CDR3 region has the DNA TGTGCCAGCAGCCCGGGACGGTCCTACGAGCAGTACTTC. This encodes CASSPGRSYEQYF.

J is TRBJ2-3 and V is TRBV5-4; a weak D match, TRBD2 (6 bases). Germline loops: CDR1 SGHNT, CDR2 YYREEE (reference sequence). This CDR3 is 14 amino acids long. Trimming took off 4 bases at V and 2 bases at J, with 11 bases between the two ends. This CDR3 reads CASSGGTHTDTQYF. CDR3 bases: TGTGCCAGCAGCGGAGGGACTCACACAGATACGCAGTATTTT.

A note on this clone: Other DNA sequences in this sample translate to the same CDR3. The chain employs TRBV30 and TRBJ1-2, with 7 bases identical to TRBD1. The CDR3 runs to 13 residues. Germline assignment: CDR1 GTSNPN and CDR2 SVGIG (reference sequence). With 1 base clipped from V and 5 bases from J, the junction kept 4 bases outside the gene matches. The chain's CDR3 is CAWSGQGGYGYTF. The DNA for the CDR3 is TGTGCCTGGAGTGGACAGGGTGGGTATGGCTACACCTTC.

The chain uses TRBV7-2 and TRBJ1-6; D ambiguous. Trimming took 5 bases from V and 14 from J, leaving 19 bases between them. Per germline, CDR1 SGHTA and CDR2 FQGNSA. This CDR3 is built from 14 residues. CDR3 residues: CASSGSGRITALHF. The CDR3 nucleotides read TGTGCCAGCAGCGGAAGCGGACGGATCACGGCCCTCCACTTT.

V and J are TRBV9 and TRBJ1-2; D possibly corresponds to TRBD1 (5 bases). The CDR3 runs to 15 residues. Trimming cost V 4 bases and J 2 bases, with 15 bases left between them. In germline, CDR1 is SGDLS, CDR2 YYNGEE. The CDR3 loop is CASSSLPGGNYGYTF. In DNA form, the CDR3 reads TGTGCCAGCAGCTCCCTCCCCGGGGGGAACTATGGCTACACCTTC.

The gene calls are TRBV7-9 and TRBJ1-1, with unresolved D. CDR1 is SEHNR and CDR2 is FQNEAQ in the germline V gene (reference sequence). There are 14 residues in the CDR3. The germline V and J ends were trimmed by 2 bases and 0 bases, with 7 bases remaining between them. CDR3 residues: CASSLQDVNTEAFF. The CDR3 bases are TGTGCCAGCAGCTTACAGGACGTGAACACTGAAGCTTTCTTT.

The table lists this clone with a count of one. The chain couples TRBV5-1 to TRBJ2-7; 7 nucleotides align to TRBD2. Germline V gene lookup returns CDR1 SGHRS and CDR2 YFSETQ. The CDR3 consists of 13 residues. V was clipped by 5 bases and J by 4 bases; unmatched bases: 6. CDR3 region: CASSKAGYYEQYF. DNA of the CDR3: TGCGCCAGCAGTAAAGCGGGATATTACGAGCAGTACTTC.

V and J are TRBV9 and TRBJ2-6; weak D call: TRBD1 (6 bases). Germline V gives CDR1 SGDLS, CDR2 YYNGEE. The CDR3 is 19 residues long. V was cut by 4 bases and J by 2 bases, with 22 bases left in between. The CDR3 region has the DNA TGTGCCAGCAGCCCCCAGGTGGGACAATTAGTTACTGGGGCCAACGTCCTGACTTTC. Its translation: CASSPQVGQLVTGANVLTF.

The chain has TRBV9 and TRBJ2-1; D gene uncertain. V lost 0 bases, J lost 3 bases, and 7 bases lay in between. The CDR3 runs 14 residues. Germline V lookup: CDR1 SGDLS, CDR2 YYNGEE. CDR3 coding DNA: TGTGCCAGCAGCGTAGTGGGGATCTACAATGAGCAGTTCTTC. It specifies CASSVVGIYNEQFF.

This clone has more than one count but fewer than ten. The chain links TRBV5-4 to TRBJ1-3; no clear D. This CDR3 region has 15 residues. Trimming removed 3 bases from V and 4 bases from J, with 14 bases in between. Germline V CDR1 and CDR2: SGHNT, YYREEE (reference sequence). CDR3 in amino acids: CASSSGSLRGNTIYF. In nucleotides, the CDR3 is TGTGCCAGCAGCTCCGGGTCTCTTAGAGGAAACACCATATATTTT.

The chain has TRBV10-3 and TRBJ1-5; D is perhaps TRBD1 (6 bases). The CDR3 is 14 amino acids. V gave up 0 bases and J gave up 4 bases, with 7 bases separating them. Germline V gene lookup returns CDR1 ENHRY and CDR2 SYGVKD. As DNA, the CDR3 is TGTGCCATCAGTGAGTCCGGACAGAATCAGCCCCAGCATTTT. Amino acids: CAISESGQNQPQHF.

In DNA form, the CDR3 reads TGCGCCAGCAGCTCACGTCATCCAGGGGCTGTTAATGAAAAACTGTTTTTT. This gives the protein CASSSRHPGAVNEKLFF. The chain carries TRBV5-1 and TRBJ1-4; D might be TRBD1 (6 bases). The CDR3 contains 17 residues. V was trimmed by 3 bases and J by 4 bases, leaving 19 bases between them. Germline lookup yields CDR1 SGHRS and CDR2 YFSETQ.